This T cell receptor beta chain was sequenced for a study of neurological immune-mediated disorders. The cDNA was produced through 5'RACE with 10-nucleotide random UMIs. The output of every sequencing run exceeded 160 million TCR-beta sequences, derived from 15-18 subjects. MiXCR was run by TCRdb on the 5' RACE reads, yielding one entry per CDR3 protein. The sample has roughly 80,000 distinct CDR3 sequences; about a tenth are singletons. The CDR3 is 15 residues long. J was trimmed by 7 bases and V by 3 bases; bases with no gene match: 7. Germline CDR1 and CDR2: SGHDT and YYEEEE. Ten or more counts support this clonotype. Its antigen is not identified. Findings and caveats of the study: Patients with HTLV-1-associated myelopathy showed the most TCR clonal expansion. Those with multiple sclerosis showed the least, falling below healthy controls.

This chain joins TRBV5-6 and TRBJ2-2; the match to TRBD2 covers 9 bases. The TCR sequence derives from a man in his forties or fifties in good health. The sequencing sample was made of PBMCs. The CDR3 sequence is CASSSSGRIIGELFF. The CDR3 coding sequence is TGTGCCAGCAGCTCGAGCGGGAGGATCATCGGGGAGCTGTTTTTT.